These 14 T cell receptor beta chains came from one sample sequenced in a study of PD-L1 blockade in urothelial cancer. Stated time point: peripheral blood 6 weeks after treatment start. The table came from immunoSEQ multiplex PCR; TCRdb's copy has only in-frame clones and leaves some out. Counted here are roughly 100,000 clones, less than 85% occurring once; the ten biggest clones make up around 8.1%. Specimen: PBMCs, collected around atezolizumab (anti-PD-L1) treatment. The receptors were sampled from a man in his 70s with urothelial cancer.

This chain uses TRBV4-1 with TRBJ2-7, with a possible D match to TRBD1 (6 bases). Germline V gene lookup returns CDR1 MGHRA and CDR2 YSYEKL. V lost 2 bases and J lost 1, with 9 bases in between. This CDR3 region has 14 residues. CDR3: CASSQTDRSYEQYF. CDR3 sequence (DNA): TGCGCCAGCAGCCAAACGGACAGATCCTACGAGCAGTACTTC.

V usage is TRBV18 and J usage is TRBJ1-3, with TRBD1 identical over 11 bases. This CDR3 is 16 amino acids long. The germline gives CDR1 KGHSH, CDR2 LQKENI. Germline trimming cut 3 bases from V and 2 bases from J; bases unmatched to any gene: 3. DNA of the CDR3: TGTGCCAGCTCACCCCTGGGACAGGGGGCTGGAAACACCATATATTTT. It specifies CASSPLGQGAGNTIYF. The full variable domain, completed using reference TRBV18 and TRBJ1-3, is NAGVMQNPRHLVRRRGQEARLRCSPMKGHSHVYWYRQLPEEGLKFMVYLQKENIIDESGMPKERFSAEFPKEGPSILRIQQVVRGDSAAYFCASSPLGQGAGNTIYFGEGSWLTVV.

This clone was observed a handful of times. The V gene is TRBV2, the J gene TRBJ2-7, with 7 bases matching TRBD1. CDR3 length: 13 residues. Looked up from germline, CDR1 is SNHLY and CDR2 is FYNNEI. The V segment lost 5 bases and the J segment 6 bases; nucleotides outside the gene matches: 7. The CDR3 DNA sequence: TGTGCCAGCAGTCGACAGGGCGGCATCGAGCAGTACTTC. Translation gives CASSRQGGIEQYF.

V gene TRBV30 combines with J gene TRBJ2-1; tentatively, D is TRBD2 (6 bases). With 0 bases removed from V and 4 bases from J, the gap between germline ends came to 13 bases. The CDR3 runs to 15 residues. Germline CDR1 reads GTSNPN; CDR2 reads SVGIG (reference sequence). The CDR3 DNA sequence: TGTGCCTGGAGTGTACTTGCGGGATTATACAATGAGCAGTTCTTC. This codes for CAWSVLAGLYNEQFF.

The rearrangement links TRBV7-9 to TRBJ2-7; 8 bases align to TRBD2. The J segment lost 6 bases and the V segment lost 5 bases, leaving 6 bases of the junction unmatched. Germline V gene lookup returns CDR1 SEHNR and CDR2 FQNEAQ (reference sequence). CDR3 size: 13 residues. The CDR3 reads CASSPTSVVEQYF. The CDR3 DNA is TGTGCCAGCAGCCCGACTAGCGTTGTCGAGCAGTACTTC.

This clone appeared a single time. The chain uses TRBV29-1 and TRBJ2-5, with D uncertain. The length of the CDR3 is 11 residues. Looked up from germline, CDR1 is SQVTM and CDR2 is ANQGSEA. The V end lost 6 bases, the J end lost 3 bases, and 8 bases lay between the germline ends. The CDR3 DNA reads as TGCAGCGTCTCCCTAGAAGAGACCCAGTACTTC. Translating gives CSVSLEETQYF.

This clone has a single count. The chain couples TRBV6-5 to TRBJ1-1; the match to TRBD1 covers 7 bases. With V trimmed by 0 bases and J by 3 bases, 7 bases remained unmatched. CDR1 and CDR2 (germline): MNHEY, SVGAGI. This CDR3 has 16 residues. Here the CDR3 DNA reads TGTGCCAGCAGTTACTCGACAGGGTTGCAGGACACTGAAGCTTTCTTT. This encodes CASSYSTGLQDTEAFF.

The J gene is TRBJ2-2, the V gene TRBV28; D is unclear. Trimming took 5 bases from V and 6 from J, leaving 7 bases between them. Germline loops: CDR1 MDHEN, CDR2 SYDVKM. The CDR3 is 12 amino acids. For the CDR3, the DNA is TGTGCCAGCAGTCGTACACCCGGGGAGCTGTTTTTT. Residues: CASSRTPGELFF. Combining the CDR3 with reference TRBV28 and TRBJ2-2 gives the whole variable domain DVKVTQSSRYLVKRTGEKVFLECVQDMDHENMFWYRQDPGLGLRLIYFSYDVKMKEKGDIPEGYSVSREKKERFSLILESASTNQTSMYLCASSRTPGELFFGEGSRLTVL.

This rearrangement joins TRBV18 to TRBJ2-5, with 7 bases matching TRBD1. From germline, CDR1 is KGHSH and CDR2 LQKENI. The CDR3 is made up of 15 amino acids. The ends lost 0 bases at V and 2 bases at J; junction bases unmatched: 3. CDR3 in amino acids: CASSPPVTGQETQYF. CDR3 coding DNA: TGTGCCAGCTCACCACCGGTGACAGGGCAAGAGACCCAGTACTTC.

The CDR3 sequence is CASSPGRASGNTIYF. The CDR3 nucleotides are TGTGCCAGCAGCCCCGGCAGGGCGTCTGGAAACACCATATATTTT. The V and J genes are TRBV6-6 and TRBJ1-3; tentative D call: TRBD1 (5 bases). Germline CDR1 reads MNHNY; CDR2 reads SVGAGI (reference sequence). Trimming removed 6 bases at V and 1 base at J, with 13 bases between. The CDR3 spans 15 residues.

The V and J genes are TRBV6-5 and TRBJ2-2; D not resolved. V lost 6 bases, J lost 5 bases, and 7 bases lay in between. The CDR3 is 12 amino acids. The germline gives CDR1 MNHEY, CDR2 SVGAGI. The CDR3 DNA is TGTGCCAGCAGCCAACAAACCGGGGAGCTGTTTTTT. The encoded protein is CASSQQTGELFF.

The gene calls are TRBV5-1 and TRBJ1-1, with D maybe TRBD1 (6 bases). Between the trimmed V and J ends, which lost 0 bases and 2 bases, there was a span of 11 bases. Germline V lookup: CDR1 SGHRS, CDR2 YFSETQ. The CDR3 loop spans 15 amino acids. CDR3 coding DNA: TGCGCCAGCAGCTTGGAAGGGGGTGCAAACACTGAAGCTTTCTTT. Amino acid sequence: CASSLEGGANTEAFF.

The chain has TRBV19 and TRBJ2-7; maybe TRBD2 (6 bases). Trimming took 5 bases from V and 4 from J, leaving 15 bases between them. CDR1 is LNHDA and CDR2 is SQIVND in the germline V gene (reference sequence). This CDR3 contains 14 residues. The CDR3 region has the DNA TGTGCCAGTAGTCTTTTACCAGGGAGGTACGAGCAGTACTTC. Amino acids: CASSLLPGRYEQYF.

This clone was found a few times. V usage is TRBV7-9 and J usage is TRBJ1-2; TRBD1 agrees at 7 bases. Trimming removed 5 bases from V and 14 bases from J; junction bases left unmatched: 11. CDR1 and CDR2 (germline): SEHNR, FQNEAQ (reference sequence). The CDR3 length is 12 residues. CDR3 amino acids: CASSKAKGAQTF. The CDR3 DNA reads as TGTGCCAGCAGCAAGGCGAAGGGGGCGCAAACCTTC.